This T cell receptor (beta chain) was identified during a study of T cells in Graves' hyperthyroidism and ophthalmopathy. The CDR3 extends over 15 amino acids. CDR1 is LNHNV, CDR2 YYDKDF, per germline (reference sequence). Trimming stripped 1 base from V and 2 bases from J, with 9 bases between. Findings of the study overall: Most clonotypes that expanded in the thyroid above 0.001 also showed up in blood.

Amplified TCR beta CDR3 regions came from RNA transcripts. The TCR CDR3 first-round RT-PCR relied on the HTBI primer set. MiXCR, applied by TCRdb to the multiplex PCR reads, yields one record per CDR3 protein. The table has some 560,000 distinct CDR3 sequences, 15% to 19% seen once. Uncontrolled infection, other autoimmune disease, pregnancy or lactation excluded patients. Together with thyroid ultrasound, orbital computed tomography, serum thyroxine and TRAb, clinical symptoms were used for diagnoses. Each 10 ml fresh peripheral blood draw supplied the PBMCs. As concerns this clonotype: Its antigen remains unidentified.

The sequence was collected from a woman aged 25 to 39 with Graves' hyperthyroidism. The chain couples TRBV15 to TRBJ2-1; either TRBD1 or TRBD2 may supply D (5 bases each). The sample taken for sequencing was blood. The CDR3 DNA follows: TGTGCCACCAGCAGAGCCGGGGCCCCCTACAATGAGCAGTTCTTC. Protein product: CATSRAGAPYNEQFF.